This T cell receptor (beta chain) was obtained from a study of response to subunit inactivated influenza vaccine. Study observations and caveats: The authors proposed limited new T cell recruitment per seasonal influenza vaccination.

Trimming removed 1 base from V and 0 bases from J, with 13 bases in between. The CDR3 covers 16 residues. Germline CDR1 reads SEHNR; CDR2 reads FQNEAQ (reference sequence). On this clonotype: Its antigen is as yet unknown.

MiXCR was run by TCRdb on the RT-PCR reads, yielding one entry per CDR3 protein. This sample has 600,000 to 700,000 distinct CDR3 sequences, with approximately 15% found just once. The origin of this receptor is a man over 45 who received an inactivated influenza vaccine. The sequences come from PBMCs from blood, collected 14 to 15 days before vaccination. The V gene is TRBV7-9, the J gene TRBJ2-7, with D uncertain. CDR3 region: CASSLGFIGRSYEQYF. The CDR3 DNA reads TGTGCCAGCAGCTTAGGATTCATTGGACGCTCCTACGAGCAGTACTTC.